What follows is one T cell receptor (beta chain) and its context. CDR1 and CDR2 (germline): DFQATT, SNEGSKA (reference sequence). The V segment lost 6 bases and the J segment 8 bases; nucleotides outside the gene matches: 10. This CDR3 has 15 amino acids. This sample is drawn from a study of blood T cell repertoires in COVID-19. Authors' data handling: It was from reference gene primer amplification that nucleated cell counts were estimated. Using immunoSEQ multiplex PCR, the repertoire was profiled, and TCRdb retains in-frame clones only, with some absent. D and trimming were read from the DNA, whereas the V and J calls and clone size are those reported in that table. In the table there are some 670,000 clones, around 89% of which are singletons.

V and J are TRBV20-1 and TRBJ2-1, with 13 positions matching TRBD2. The receptor comes from a woman under 30 with acute or convalescent COVID-19. Sequenced input: peripheral blood. CDR3 coding DNA: TGCAGTGCCAGTCAGACTAGCGGGGGGAGGGATGAGCAGTTCTTC. It specifies CSASQTSGGRDEQFF.